Given below is one T cell receptor beta chain in context. What it binds is not known. This specimen comes from a study of T cell responses to AZD1222 COVID-19 vaccine. General study results and limits: Clonal diversity may have been underestimated, and the donors were mostly white British, with more females than males. When two AZD1222 doses had been given, Spike-specific TCR breadth and depth rose. There were vaccine-associated CD4 TCRs across spike, dominant at 160-218 and 743-854.

The CDR3 extends over 13 amino acids. V was shortened by 5 bases and J by 3 bases, with 9 bases between the two germline ends. Looked up from germline, CDR1 is KGHDR and CDR2 is SFDVKD. The table came from immunoSEQ multiplex PCR; TCRdb's copy has only in-frame clones and leaves some out. The profile shows 100,000 to 120,000 clones, approximately 88% of them singletons. The sample in question was peripheral blood, obtained on day 0 of AZD1222 vaccination. The chain has TRBV24-1 and TRBJ1-1; no clear D. The origin of this receptor is an adult in good health. The CDR3 DNA sequence: TGTGCCACCAGTGCGGGTGGGGACACTGAAGCTTTCTTT. Protein sequence: CATSAGGDTEAFF.